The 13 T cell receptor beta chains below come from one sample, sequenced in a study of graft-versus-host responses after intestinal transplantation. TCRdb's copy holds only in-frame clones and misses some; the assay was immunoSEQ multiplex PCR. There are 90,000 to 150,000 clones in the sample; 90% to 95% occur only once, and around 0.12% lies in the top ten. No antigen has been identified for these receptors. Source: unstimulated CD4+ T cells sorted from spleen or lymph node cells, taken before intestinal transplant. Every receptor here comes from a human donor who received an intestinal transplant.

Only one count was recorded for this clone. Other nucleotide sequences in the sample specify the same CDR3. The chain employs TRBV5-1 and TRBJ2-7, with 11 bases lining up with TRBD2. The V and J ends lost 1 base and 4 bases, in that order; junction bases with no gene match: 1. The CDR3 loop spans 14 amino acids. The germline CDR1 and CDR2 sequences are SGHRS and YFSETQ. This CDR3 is CASSLTSGSYEQYF. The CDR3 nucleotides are TGCGCCAGCAGCTTGACTAGCGGGAGTTACGAGCAGTACTTC. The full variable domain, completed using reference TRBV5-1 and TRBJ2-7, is KAGVTQTPRYLIKTRGQQVTLSCSPISGHRSVSWYQQTPGQGLQFLFEYFSETQRNKGNFPGRFSGRQFSNSRSEMNVSTLELGDSALYLCASSLTSGSYEQYFGPGTRLTVT.

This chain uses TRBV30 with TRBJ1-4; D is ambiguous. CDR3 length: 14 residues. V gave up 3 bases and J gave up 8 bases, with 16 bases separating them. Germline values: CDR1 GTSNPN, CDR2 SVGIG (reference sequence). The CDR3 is CAWRMVSSQEKLFF. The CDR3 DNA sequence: TGTGCCTGGAGAATGGTCAGCTCTCAAGAAAAACTGTTTTTT.

DNA of the CDR3: TGTGCCAGCAGGTTCGGGGCTAGCGGCTACGAGCAGTACTTC. Its protein product is CASRFGASGYEQYF. The V gene is TRBV2, the J gene TRBJ2-7; 7 nucleotides match TRBD2. Germline V CDR1 and CDR2: SNHLY, FYNNEI. The junction had 8 bases not matched to a gene; V was cut back by 6 bases and J by 3 bases. The CDR3 totals 14 residues.

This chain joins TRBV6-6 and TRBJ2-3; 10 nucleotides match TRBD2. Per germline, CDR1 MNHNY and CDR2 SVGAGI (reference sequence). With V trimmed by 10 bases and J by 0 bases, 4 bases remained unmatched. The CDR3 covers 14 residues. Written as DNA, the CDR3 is TGTGCCACCAGGACTAGCGGTAGCACAGATACGCAGTATTTT. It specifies CATRTSGSTDTQYF.

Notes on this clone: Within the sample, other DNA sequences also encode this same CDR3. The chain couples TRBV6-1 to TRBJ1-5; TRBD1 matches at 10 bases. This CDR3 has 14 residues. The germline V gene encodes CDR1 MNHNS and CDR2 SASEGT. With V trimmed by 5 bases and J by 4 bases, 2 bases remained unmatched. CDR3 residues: CASSTGQGNQPQHF. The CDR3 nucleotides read TGTGCCAGCAGTACGGGACAGGGGAATCAGCCCCAGCATTTT.

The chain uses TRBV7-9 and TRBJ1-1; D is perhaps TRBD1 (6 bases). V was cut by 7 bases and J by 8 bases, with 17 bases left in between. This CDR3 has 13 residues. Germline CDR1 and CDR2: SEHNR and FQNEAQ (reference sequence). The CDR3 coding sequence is TGTGCCAGCACCTTGATGCTAGGGGGGGAAGCTTTCTTT. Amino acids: CASTLMLGGEAFF.

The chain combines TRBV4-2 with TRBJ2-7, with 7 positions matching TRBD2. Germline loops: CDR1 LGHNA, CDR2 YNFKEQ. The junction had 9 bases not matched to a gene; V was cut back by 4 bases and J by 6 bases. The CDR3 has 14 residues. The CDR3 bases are TGTGCCAGCAGCCCCCGCCCGGGAGGTCCCGAGCAGTACTTC. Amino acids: CASSPRPGGPEQYF.

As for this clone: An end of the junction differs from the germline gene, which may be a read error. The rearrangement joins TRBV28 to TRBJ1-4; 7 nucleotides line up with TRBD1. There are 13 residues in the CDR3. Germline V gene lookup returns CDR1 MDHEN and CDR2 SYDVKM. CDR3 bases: TGTGCCGGCAGAGGGGGCGAAGGGGAAAAACTGTTTTTT. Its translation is CAGRGGEGEKLFF.

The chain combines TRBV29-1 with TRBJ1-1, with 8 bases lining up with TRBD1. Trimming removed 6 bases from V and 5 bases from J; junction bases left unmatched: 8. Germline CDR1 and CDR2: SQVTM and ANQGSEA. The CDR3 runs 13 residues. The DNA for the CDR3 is TGCAGCGTAACCGGGACAGGTTTAACTGAAGCTTTCTTT. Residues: CSVTGTGLTEAFF.

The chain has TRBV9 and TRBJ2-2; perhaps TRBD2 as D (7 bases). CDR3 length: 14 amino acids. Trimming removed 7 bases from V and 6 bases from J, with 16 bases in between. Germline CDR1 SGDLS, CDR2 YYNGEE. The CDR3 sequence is CASAGGLAAGELFF. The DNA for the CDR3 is TGTGCCAGCGCCGGGGGGCTAGCGGCCGGGGAGCTGTTTTTT.

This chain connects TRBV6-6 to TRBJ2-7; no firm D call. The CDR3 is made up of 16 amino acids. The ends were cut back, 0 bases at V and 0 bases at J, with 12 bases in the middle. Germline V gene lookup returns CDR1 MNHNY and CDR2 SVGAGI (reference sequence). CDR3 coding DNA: TGTGCCAGCAGTTACTCGTATTACACGAGCTCCTACGAGCAGTACTTC. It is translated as CASSYSYYTSSYEQYF.

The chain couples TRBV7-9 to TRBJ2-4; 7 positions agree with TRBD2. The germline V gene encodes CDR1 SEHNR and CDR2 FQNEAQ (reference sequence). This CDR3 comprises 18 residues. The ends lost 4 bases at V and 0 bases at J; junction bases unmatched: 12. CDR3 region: CASSSGGGRVVAKNIQYF. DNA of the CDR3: TGTGCCAGCAGCTCGGGGGGAGGTCGGGTCGTAGCCAAAAACATTCAGTACTTC.

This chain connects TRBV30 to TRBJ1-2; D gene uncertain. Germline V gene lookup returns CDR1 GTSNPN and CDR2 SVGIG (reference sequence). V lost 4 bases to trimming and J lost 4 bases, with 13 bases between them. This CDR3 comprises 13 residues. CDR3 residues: CAWNNGRAYGYTF. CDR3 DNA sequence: TGTGCCTGGAACAACGGACGGGCCTATGGCTACACCTTC.